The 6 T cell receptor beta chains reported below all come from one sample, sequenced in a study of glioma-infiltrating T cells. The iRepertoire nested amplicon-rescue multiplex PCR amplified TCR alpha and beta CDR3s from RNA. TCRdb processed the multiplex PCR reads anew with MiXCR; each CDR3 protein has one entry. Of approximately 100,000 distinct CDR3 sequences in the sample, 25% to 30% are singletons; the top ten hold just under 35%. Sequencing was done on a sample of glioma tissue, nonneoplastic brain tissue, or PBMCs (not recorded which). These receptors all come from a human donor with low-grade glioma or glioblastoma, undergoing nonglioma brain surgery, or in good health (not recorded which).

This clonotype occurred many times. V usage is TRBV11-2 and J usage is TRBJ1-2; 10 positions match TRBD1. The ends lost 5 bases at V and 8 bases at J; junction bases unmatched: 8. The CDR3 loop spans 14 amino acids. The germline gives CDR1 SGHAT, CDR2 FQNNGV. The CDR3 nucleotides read TGTGCCAGCAGCCCCCCCGGGACAGGGGAGGGCTACACCTTC. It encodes CASSPPGTGEGYTF.

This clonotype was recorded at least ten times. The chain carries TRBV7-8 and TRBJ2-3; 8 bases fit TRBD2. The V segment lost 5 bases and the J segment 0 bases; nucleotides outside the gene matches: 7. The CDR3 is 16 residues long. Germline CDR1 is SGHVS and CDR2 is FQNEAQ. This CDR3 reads CASSQNSGASTDTQYF. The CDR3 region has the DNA TGTGCCAGCAGCCAGAATAGCGGGGCAAGCACAGATACGCAGTATTTT. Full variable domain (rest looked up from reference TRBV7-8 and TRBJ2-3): GAGVSQSPRYKVAKRGQDVALRCDPISGHVSLFWYQQALGQGPEFLTYFQNEAQLDKSGLPSDRFFAERPEGSVSTLKIQRTQQEDSAVYLCASSQNSGASTDTQYFGPGTRLTVL.

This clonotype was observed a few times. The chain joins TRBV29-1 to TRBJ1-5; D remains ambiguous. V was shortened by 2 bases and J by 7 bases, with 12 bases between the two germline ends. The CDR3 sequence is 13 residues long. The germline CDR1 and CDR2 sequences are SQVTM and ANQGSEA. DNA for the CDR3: TGCAGCGTTGAAAGCGGGGTCGGGCAGCCCCAGCATTTT. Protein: CSVESGVGQPQHF.

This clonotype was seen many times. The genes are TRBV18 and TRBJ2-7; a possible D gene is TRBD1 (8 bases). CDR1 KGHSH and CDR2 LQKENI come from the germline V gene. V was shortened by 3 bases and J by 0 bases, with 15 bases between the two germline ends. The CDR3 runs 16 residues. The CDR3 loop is CASSPRTGRVSYEQYF. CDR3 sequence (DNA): TGTGCCAGCTCACCGAGGACAGGGAGGGTCTCCTACGAGCAGTACTTC.

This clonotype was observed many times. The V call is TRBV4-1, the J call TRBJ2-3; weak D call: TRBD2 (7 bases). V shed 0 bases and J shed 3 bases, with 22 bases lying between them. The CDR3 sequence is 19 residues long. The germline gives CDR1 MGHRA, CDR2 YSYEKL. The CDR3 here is CASSQEAWGGPNPTDTQYF. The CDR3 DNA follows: TGCGCCAGCAGCCAAGAAGCCTGGGGGGGCCCGAACCCGACAGATACGCAGTATTTT.

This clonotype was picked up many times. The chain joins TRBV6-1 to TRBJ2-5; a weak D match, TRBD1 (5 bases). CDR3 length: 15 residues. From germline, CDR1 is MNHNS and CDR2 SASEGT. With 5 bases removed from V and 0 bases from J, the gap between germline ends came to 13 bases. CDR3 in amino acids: CASSPGKLHQETQYF. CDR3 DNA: TGTGCCAGCAGTCCAGGGAAGTTACACCAAGAGACCCAGTACTTC.